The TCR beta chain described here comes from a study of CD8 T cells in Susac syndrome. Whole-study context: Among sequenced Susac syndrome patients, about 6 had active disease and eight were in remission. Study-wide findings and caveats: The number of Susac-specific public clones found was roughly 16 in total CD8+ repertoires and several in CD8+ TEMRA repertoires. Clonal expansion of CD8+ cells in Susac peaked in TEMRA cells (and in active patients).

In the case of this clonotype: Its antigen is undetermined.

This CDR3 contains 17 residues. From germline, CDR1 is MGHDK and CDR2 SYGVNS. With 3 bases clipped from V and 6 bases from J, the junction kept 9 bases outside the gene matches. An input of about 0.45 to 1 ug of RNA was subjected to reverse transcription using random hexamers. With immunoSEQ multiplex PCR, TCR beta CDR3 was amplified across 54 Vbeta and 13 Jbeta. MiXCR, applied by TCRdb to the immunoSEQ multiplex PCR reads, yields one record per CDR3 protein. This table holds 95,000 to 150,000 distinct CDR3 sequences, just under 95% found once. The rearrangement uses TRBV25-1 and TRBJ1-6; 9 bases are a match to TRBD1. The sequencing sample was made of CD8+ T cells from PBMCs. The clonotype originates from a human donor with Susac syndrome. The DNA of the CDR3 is TGTGCCAGCAGTGATCAGGACAGGGGATATGGTAATTCACCCCTCCACTTT. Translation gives CASSDQDRGYGNSPLHF.